The T cell receptor beta chain described here comes from a study of T-cell reconstitution after alpha-beta-depleted transplantation in children. Unique molecular identifiers were used to barcode this TCRbeta library. TCRdb redid the calling of the PCR reads with MiXCR, one entry per CDR3 protein. The data show approximately 590,000 distinct CDR3 sequences, 8% to 11% seen once. Trimming removed 7 bases from V and 4 bases from J; junction bases left unmatched: 12. The CDR3 consists of 14 residues. Germline-derived CDR1 and CDR2 are SQVTM and ANQGSEA. Many counts were recorded for this clonotype. This sample comprised PBMCs from the stem cell graft donor, obtained from the stem cell graft. The rearrangement uses TRBV29-1 and TRBJ2-7, with 8 positions matching TRBD2. The receptor comes from a human donor who donated a stem cell graft to a child with acute myeloid leukemia. The CDR3 spells CSAGLGLGGYEQYF. Here the CDR3 DNA reads TGCAGCGCCGGGCTGGGACTAGGGGGATACGAGCAGTACTTC.